These 10 T cell receptor beta chains were sequenced from one sample in a study of cytomegalovirus exposure and HLA in healthy donors. With 60 Vbeta and 13 Jbeta primers, the PCR was carried out. Sequencing was performed with immunoSEQ multiplex PCR; in TCRdb, only in-frame clones are kept and a portion is missing. This table has about 190,000 clones, over 70% appearing once. The sample comprised PBMCs. The receptors here all came from a woman between 18 and 29 years old in good health and CMV-seronegative.

This rearrangement joins TRBV28 to TRBJ1-5; 8 bases match TRBD1. This CDR3 region has 15 residues. CDR1 MDHEN and CDR2 SYDVKM come from the germline V gene. Trimming at V came to 6 bases and at J to 7 bases, leaving 11 bases not matched to a gene. The DNA of the CDR3 is TGTGCCAGCAGCTACGAGACAGGGGTTCGGCAGCCCCAGCATTTT. As protein: CASSYETGVRQPQHF.

The V gene is TRBV2, the J gene TRBJ1-5; 7 positions agree with TRBD1. With V trimmed by 6 bases and J by 6 bases, 2 bases remained unmatched. Germline V CDR1 and CDR2: SNHLY, FYNNEI. The length of the CDR3 is 12 residues. The chain's CDR3 is CASRTGSQPQHF. The CDR3 DNA reads TGTGCCAGCAGGACAGGGTCTCAGCCCCAGCATTTT.

The chain combines TRBV27 with TRBJ2-5; TRBD2 aligns across 9 bases. The DNA matches TRBJ2-7 better at its end, which makes the J call doubtful. This CDR3 has 16 residues. Germline V gene lookup returns CDR1 MNHEY and CDR2 SMNVEV (reference sequence). CDR3 sequence reads: CASSSSRLAETYEQYF. The CDR3 coding sequence is TGTGCCAGCAGTTCTTCACGACTAGCGGAAACCTACGAGCAGTACTTC.

This clone appeared once. This chain joins TRBV9 and TRBJ2-5, with D possibly being TRBD2 (6 bases). Looked up from germline, CDR1 is SGDLS and CDR2 is YYNGEE. Trimming cost V 2 bases and J 2 bases, with 10 bases left between them. This CDR3 is 14 amino acids long. Written as DNA, the CDR3 is TGTGCCAGCAGCGTTTACAGCGGGCAAGAGACCCAGTACTTC. Amino acid sequence: CASSVYSGQETQYF.

CDR3 nucleotides: TGTGCCAGCAGCCTTGACAGCTACGAGCAGTACTTC. Its protein is CASSLDSYEQYF. This rearrangement joins TRBV27 to TRBJ2-7; D might be TRBD1 (5 bases). V lost 6 bases and J 3 bases, leaving 9 bases between the germline ends. Per germline, CDR1 MNHEY and CDR2 SMNVEV (reference sequence). The CDR3 spans 12 residues.

The chain recombines TRBV5-5 with TRBJ2-7; 9 bases match TRBD1. Trimming took 5 bases from V and 7 from J; bases not matched to a gene: 13. There are 15 residues in the CDR3. Per the germline V gene, CDR1 is SGHKS and CDR2 is YYEKEE (reference sequence). The CDR3: CASRYLQGAREEQYF. CDR3 DNA: TGTGCCAGCAGGTACTTACAGGGGGCAAGGGAAGAGCAGTACTTC.

The chain links TRBV29-1 to TRBJ2-2; D perhaps matches TRBD2 (6 bases). This CDR3 is 15 amino acids long. The V gene lost 4 bases and the J gene lost 1 base, with 13 bases spanning the gap. Germline V gives CDR1 SQVTM, CDR2 ANQGSEA. The CDR3 region has the DNA TGCAGCGTTGGGGCCGGGGACTTGAACACCGGGGAGCTGTTTTTT. Its protein is CSVGAGDLNTGELFF.

In its sample, this clone was seen once. The chain uses TRBV2 and TRBJ2-7; 12 positions agree with TRBD1. Per the germline V gene, CDR1 is SNHLY and CDR2 is FYNNEI. CDR3 length: 16 amino acids. V lost 6 bases to trimming and J lost 4 bases; unmatched junction nucleotides: 10. DNA of the CDR3: TGTGCCAGCAGCACCAGGGGGACAGGGGGCCCGTACGAGCAGTACTTC. Translated, it gives CASSTRGTGGPYEQYF.

V is TRBV7-2 and J is TRBJ2-3, with D unclear. V was shortened by 5 bases and J by 0 bases, with 15 bases between the two germline ends. This CDR3 is 16 amino acids long. Germline lookup yields CDR1 SGHTA and CDR2 FQGNSA. This chain's CDR3 is CASSPFTRYSTDTQYF. CDR3 nucleotide sequence: TGTGCCAGCAGCCCCTTCACTCGATACAGCACAGATACGCAGTATTTT.

In this sample, this clone turned up a few times. V and J are TRBV2 and TRBJ1-5, with 7 bases matching TRBD1. CDR3 size: 15 residues. J lost 3 bases, V lost 5 bases, and 7 bases had no gene match. The germline gives CDR1 SNHLY, CDR2 FYNNEI. This chain's CDR3 is CASSSDRTFNQPQHF. CDR3 in DNA: TGTGCCAGCAGTTCGGACAGGACATTCAATCAGCCCCAGCATTTT.